One sample yielded the 7 T cell receptor beta chains listed below, sequenced in a study of CD8 T cells in ankylosing spondylitis. TCRdb re-analysed the 5' RACE reads in MiXCR, keeping a single row per CDR3 protein. This repertoire shows 50,000 or so distinct CDR3 sequences, around 7.4% found once; its top ten account for about 8.5%. The sample taken for sequencing was blood, either unsorted or a sorted T cell fraction (not recorded which). The origin of the receptors is a female donor with ankylosing spondylitis or in good health (not recorded which).

This clonotype was seen a handful of times. The V gene is TRBV7-2, the J gene TRBJ2-7, with 7 bases that match TRBD1. This CDR3 has 14 residues. The V and J ends lost 5 bases and 2 bases, in that order; junction bases with no gene match: 6. Germline V CDR1 and CDR2: SGHTA, FQGNSA. CDR3: CASSESTGTYEQYF. The CDR3 bases are TGTGCCAGCAGCGAATCGACAGGGACCTACGAGCAGTACTTC.

Comment on this clonotype: In this CDR3 the conserved last residue, phenylalanine or tryptophan, is missing, so a read error is likely. This chain joins TRBV7-2 and TRBJ2-1; D is uncertain. Looked up from germline, CDR1 is SGHTA and CDR2 is FQGNSA. The CDR3 extends over 13 amino acids. V lost 1 base and J lost 7, with 8 bases in between. The CDR3 DNA follows: TGTGCCAGCAGCTTAGGTGCGTGGAATGAGCAGTTCTCC. Its protein is CASSLGAWNEQFS.

At least ten counts were recorded for this clonotype. The V call is TRBV5-4, the J call TRBJ2-3; perhaps TRBD2 as D (6 bases). The germline gives CDR1 SGHNT, CDR2 YYREEE (reference sequence). The CDR3 contains 15 residues. The V gene lost 2 bases and the J gene lost 4 bases, with 14 bases spanning the gap. In nucleotides, the CDR3 is TGTGCCAGCAGCTTCAACGGGGGTCCCTCAGATACGCAGTATTTT. Protein product: CASSFNGGPSDTQYF.

This clonotype showed up many times. CDR3 region: CSVARTGNTIYF. CDR3 sequence (DNA): TGCAGCGTTGCGCGTACAGGAAACACCATATATTTT. The chain recombines TRBV29-1 with TRBJ1-3, with D uncertain. V shed 4 bases and J shed 4 bases, with 8 bases lying between them. The CDR3 covers 12 residues. Germline loops: CDR1 SQVTM, CDR2 ANQGSEA.

This clonotype was observed at least ten times. The germline gene is not matched at one end of the junction; a read error may be the cause. The rearrangement joins TRBV12-3 or TRBV12-4 to TRBJ1-2; 8 positions match TRBD1. This CDR3 is 15 amino acids long. CDR3 sequence reads: CASNLGPWTGRGGTF. The CDR3, as DNA: TGTGCCAGCAATTTAGGACCCTGGACAGGGCGTGGCGGCACCTTC.

The rearrangement uses TRBV30 and TRBJ1-1; D possibly corresponds to TRBD1 (5 bases). This CDR3 contains 15 residues. Germline V gives CDR1 GTSNPN, CDR2 SVGIG (reference sequence). Trimming pared 6 bases from V and 4 bases from J, leaving 21 bases between. The CDR3 DNA follows: TGTGCCTGTTCTCGGGGGGAAGATTTCGGCACTGAAGCTTTCTTT. The encoded protein is CACSRGEDFGTEAFF.

This clonotype was found many times. The chain uses TRBV12-3 or TRBV12-4 and TRBJ1-1; no reliable D call. V lost 3 bases, J lost 7 bases, and 6 bases lay in between. This CDR3 comprises 11 residues. CDR3 bases: TGTGCCAGCAGTTTTTATCTTGAAGCTTTCTTT. It translates to CASSFYLEAFF.